The 6 T cell receptor beta chains below come from one sample, sequenced in a study of blood T cell repertoires in COVID-19. The table came from immunoSEQ multiplex PCR; TCRdb's copy has only in-frame clones and leaves some out. The sample includes a few hundred thousand clones, around 83% of them seen just once. Sequencing input: PBMCs or T cells enriched from blood (not recorded which). The receptors were sampled from a woman aged 50 to 60 who had recovered from COVID-19.

The rearrangement uses TRBV6-4 and TRBJ2-7, with 11 bases aligning to TRBD1. V was pared by 8 bases and J by 5 bases, with 8 bases of the junction left unmatched. Germline V gene lookup returns CDR1 MRHNA and CDR2 SNTAGT. This CDR3 contains 14 residues. In nucleotides, the CDR3 is TGTGCCAGCTCGGACAGGGGGCTTATCCACGAGCAGTACTTC. Translation gives CASSDRGLIHEQYF.

This clone occurred a few times. The rearrangement links TRBV19 to TRBJ1-1, with D possibly being TRBD1 (6 bases). CDR3 length equals 14 residues. V gave up 6 bases and J gave up 1 base, with 12 bases separating them. CDR1 and CDR2 from the germline V gene are LNHDA and SQIVND (reference sequence). The chain's CDR3 is CASSFGTSNTEAFF. In DNA, the CDR3 is TGTGCCAGTAGCTTCGGGACATCGAACACTGAAGCTTTCTTT.

The V gene is TRBV7-8, the J gene TRBJ2-2; 9 nucleotides agree with TRBD1. The J segment lost 6 bases and the V segment lost 6 bases, leaving 8 bases of the junction unmatched. Per the germline V gene, CDR1 is SGHVS and CDR2 is FQNEAQ. The CDR3 is made up of 15 amino acids. CDR3 in DNA: TGTGCCAGCAGGCTCCGGGACAGGGTCCCCGGGGAGCTGTTTTTT. This translates into CASRLRDRVPGELFF.

In its sample, this clone was seen once. This chain uses TRBV5-1 with TRBJ2-7; maybe TRBD2 (5 bases). The CDR3 has 15 residues. Trimming took off 2 bases at V and 2 bases at J, with 14 bases between the two ends. CDR1 and CDR2 from the germline V gene are SGHRS and YFSETQ. CDR3 DNA: TGCGCCAGCAGCTTACTCGGGGATCTTGCCTACGAGCAGTACTTC. Its translation: CASSLLGDLAYEQYF.

This clone was detected once. This chain uses TRBV5-1 with TRBJ2-1; 8 bases match TRBD2. The CDR3 extends over 16 amino acids. Per germline, CDR1 SGHRS and CDR2 YFSETQ. With 5 bases clipped from V and 2 bases from J, the junction kept 9 bases outside the gene matches. The chain's CDR3 is CASRDRSGGAYNEQFF. As DNA, the CDR3 is TGCGCCAGCAGGGATCGAAGCGGGGGTGCCTACAATGAGCAGTTCTTC.

The V call is TRBV5-4, the J call TRBJ2-7, with TRBD1 matching 9 bases. V dropped 3 bases and J dropped 3; count of bases not matched to a gene: 10. The CDR3 runs 16 residues. Germline V gene data show CDR1 as SGHNT and CDR2 as YYREEE (reference sequence). In nucleotides, the CDR3 is TGTGCCAGCAGCTCAAAACAGGGGGCGCGGCTCTACGAGCAGTACTTC. Protein product: CASSSKQGARLYEQYF.